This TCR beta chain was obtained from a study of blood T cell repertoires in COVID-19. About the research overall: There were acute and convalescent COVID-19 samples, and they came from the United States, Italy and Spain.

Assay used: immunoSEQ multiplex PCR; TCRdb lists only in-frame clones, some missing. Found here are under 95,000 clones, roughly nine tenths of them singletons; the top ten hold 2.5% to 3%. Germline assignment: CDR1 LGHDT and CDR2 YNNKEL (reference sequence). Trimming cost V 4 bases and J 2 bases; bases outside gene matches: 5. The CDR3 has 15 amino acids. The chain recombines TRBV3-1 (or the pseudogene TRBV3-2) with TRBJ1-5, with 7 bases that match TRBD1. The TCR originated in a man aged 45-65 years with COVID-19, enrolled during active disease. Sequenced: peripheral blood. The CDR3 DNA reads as TGTGCCAGCAGCCGAGACAGGGTTGGCAATCAGCCCCAGCATTTT. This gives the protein CASSRDRVGNQPQHF.